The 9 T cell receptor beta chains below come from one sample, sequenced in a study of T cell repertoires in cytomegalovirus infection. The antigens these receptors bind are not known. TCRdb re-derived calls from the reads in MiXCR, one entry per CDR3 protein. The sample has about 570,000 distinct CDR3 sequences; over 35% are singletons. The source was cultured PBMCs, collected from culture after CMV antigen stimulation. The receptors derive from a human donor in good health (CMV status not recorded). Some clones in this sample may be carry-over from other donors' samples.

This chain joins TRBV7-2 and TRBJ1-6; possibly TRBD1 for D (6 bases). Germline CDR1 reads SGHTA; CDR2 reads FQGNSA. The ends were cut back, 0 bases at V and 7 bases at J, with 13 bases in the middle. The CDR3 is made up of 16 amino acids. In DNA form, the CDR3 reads TGTGCCAGCAGCTTAGCTTCGGGGGCGCGGAATTCACCCCTCCACTTT. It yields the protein CASSLASGARNSPLHF.

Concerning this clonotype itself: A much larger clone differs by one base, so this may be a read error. The CDR3 DNA sequence: TGTGCCAGCAACTTAATGGGTTCCTATAATTCACCCCTCCACTTT. Residues: CASNLMGSYNSPLHF. This rearrangement joins TRBV7-2 to TRBJ1-6; D gene ambiguous. The CDR3 extends over 15 amino acids. Looked up from germline, CDR1 is SGHTA and CDR2 is FQGNSA.

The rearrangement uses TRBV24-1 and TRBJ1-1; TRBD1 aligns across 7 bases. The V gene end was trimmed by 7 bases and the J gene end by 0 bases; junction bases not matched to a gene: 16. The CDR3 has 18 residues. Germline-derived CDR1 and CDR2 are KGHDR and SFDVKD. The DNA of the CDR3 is TGTGCCACCAGCCAAGAGATACAGGGGAAGGTCATGAACACTGAAGCTTTCTTT. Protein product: CATSQEIQGKVMNTEAFF.

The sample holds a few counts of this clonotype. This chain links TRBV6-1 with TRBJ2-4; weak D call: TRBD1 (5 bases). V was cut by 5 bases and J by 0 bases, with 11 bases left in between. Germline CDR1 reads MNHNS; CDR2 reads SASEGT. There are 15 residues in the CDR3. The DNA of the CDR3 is TGTGCCAGCAGTAAACAGGCTAGAGCCAAAAACATTCAGTACTTC. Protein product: CASSKQARAKNIQYF.

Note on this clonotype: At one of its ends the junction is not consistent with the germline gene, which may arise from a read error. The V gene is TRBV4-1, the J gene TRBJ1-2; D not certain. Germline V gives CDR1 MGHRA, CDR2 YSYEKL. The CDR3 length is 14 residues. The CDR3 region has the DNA TGCGCCATCAGCCTCGAGACGACGAACTATGGCTACACCTTC. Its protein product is CAISLETTNYGYTF.

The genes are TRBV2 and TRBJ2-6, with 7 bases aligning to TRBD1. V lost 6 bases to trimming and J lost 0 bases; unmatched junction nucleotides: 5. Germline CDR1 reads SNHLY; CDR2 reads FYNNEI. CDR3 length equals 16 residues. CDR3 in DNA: TGTGCCAGCAGGGACAGGTCCCTCTCTGGGGCCAACGTCCTGACTTTC. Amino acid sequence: CASRDRSLSGANVLTF.

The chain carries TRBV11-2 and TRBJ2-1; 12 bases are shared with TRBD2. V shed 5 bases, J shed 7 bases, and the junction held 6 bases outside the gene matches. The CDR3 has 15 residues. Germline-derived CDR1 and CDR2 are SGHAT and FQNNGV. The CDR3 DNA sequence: TGTGCCAGCAGCGTAGGGACTAGCGGGCTTAATGAGCAGTTCTTC. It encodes CASSVGTSGLNEQFF.

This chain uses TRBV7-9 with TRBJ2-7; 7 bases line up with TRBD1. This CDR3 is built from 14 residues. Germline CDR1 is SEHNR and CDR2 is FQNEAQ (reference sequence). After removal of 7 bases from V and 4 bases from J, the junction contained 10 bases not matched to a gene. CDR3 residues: CASTSGTDLYEQYF. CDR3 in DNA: TGTGCCAGCACGTCCGGGACAGACTTATACGAGCAGTACTTC.

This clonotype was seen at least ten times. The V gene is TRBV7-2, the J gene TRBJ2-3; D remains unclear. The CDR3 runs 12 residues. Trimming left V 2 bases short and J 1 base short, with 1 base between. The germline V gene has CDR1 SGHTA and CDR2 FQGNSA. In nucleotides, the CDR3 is TGTGCCAGCAGCTTACGCACAGATACGCAGTATTTT. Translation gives CASSLRTDTQYF.